The next 29 T cell receptor beta chains were all read from a single sample in a study of T cells in Graves' hyperthyroidism and ophthalmopathy. Amplified regions were TCR beta CDR3 sequences from RNA transcripts. TCR CDR3 regions were first amplified by RT-PCR with HTBI primers. MiXCR, applied by TCRdb to the multiplex PCR reads, yields one record per CDR3 protein. The sample carries hundreds of thousands of distinct CDR3 sequences, around 13% recorded once. The specimen was blood. The receptor source for this set is a woman under 30 with Graves' hyperthyroidism.

The V gene is TRBV7-9, the J gene TRBJ2-3; D remains ambiguous. CDR1 is SEHNR, CDR2 FQNEAQ, per germline (reference sequence). This CDR3 region has 13 residues. V was clipped by 3 bases and J by 2 bases, with 6 bases between them. The CDR3 reads CASSFFHTDTQYF. The DNA of the CDR3 is TGTGCCAGCAGCTTTTTCCACACAGATACGCAGTATTTT. The complete variable domain, with remaining parts taken from reference TRBV7-9 and TRBJ2-3, reads DTGVSQNPRHKITKRGQNVTFRCDPISEHNRLYWYRQTLGQGPEFLTYFQNEAQLEKSRLLSDRFSAERPKGSFSTLEIQRTEQGDSAMYLCASSFFHTDTQYFGPGTRLTVL.

The V call is TRBV20-1, the J call TRBJ2-1, with TRBD2 matching over 10 bases. Germline V lookup: CDR1 DFQATT, CDR2 SNEGSKA (reference sequence). This CDR3 has 14 amino acids. The J segment lost 10 bases and the V segment lost 0 bases, leaving 6 bases of the junction unmatched. The CDR3 nucleotides read TGCAGTGCTAGAGACCCTAGCGGGAGTTACGAGCAGTTCTTC. This sequence encodes CSARDPSGSYEQFF.

In its sample, this clonotype was seen many times. The CDR3 is CATSDLGLADEQFF. DNA for the CDR3: TGTGCCACCAGTGATCTGGGCCTAGCCGATGAGCAGTTCTTC. The chain uses TRBV24-1 and TRBJ2-1, with D perhaps matching TRBD2 (5 bases). This CDR3 has 14 residues. Germline V gene data show CDR1 as KGHDR and CDR2 as SFDVKD. Trimming took 3 bases from V and 8 from J, leaving 13 bases between them.

The chain has TRBV2 and TRBJ1-1; a possible D gene is TRBD1 (5 bases). The CDR3 is 13 residues long. Germline CDR1 is SNHLY and CDR2 is FYNNEI. The CDR3 nucleotides read TGTGCAACCGGGGCAGGGTTGCTCACTGAAGCTTTCTTT. It yields the protein CATGAGLLTEAFF.

This clonotype was seen more than once but under ten times. The chain joins TRBV6-1 to TRBJ2-1, with D tentatively TRBD2 (6 bases). The CDR3 loop spans 15 amino acids. The V gene lost 4 bases and the J gene lost 9 bases, with 19 bases spanning the gap. Germline CDR1 is MNHNS and CDR2 is SASEGT. CDR3 DNA sequence: TGTGCCAGCAGTGCCGGGTTGGGACTCGTTACTGAGCAGTTCTTC. Its protein is CASSAGLGLVTEQFF.

This clonotype was observed a handful of times. This sequence joins TRBV19 and TRBJ1-1, with TRBD1 as a possible D gene (5 bases). V gave up 6 bases and J gave up 10 bases, with 18 bases separating them. This CDR3 has 13 amino acids. Germline V gives CDR1 LNHDA, CDR2 SQIVND (reference sequence). The CDR3 DNA follows: TGTGCCAGTAGCGCCAGTTGGGAGGGGAGAGCTTTCTTT. The encoded protein is CASSASWEGRAFF.

The chain recombines TRBV6-1 with TRBJ1-2; D unclear. Trimming took 0 bases from V and 0 from J, leaving 5 bases between them. Germline lookup yields CDR1 MNHNS and CDR2 SASEGT. CDR3 length: 14 residues. The CDR3: CASSEAVANYGYTF. CDR3 DNA sequence: TGTGCCAGCAGTGAAGCAGTCGCTAACTATGGCTACACCTTC.

In this sample, this clonotype turned up a few times. The genes are TRBV20-1 and TRBJ1-6; D might be TRBD1 (5 bases). The CDR3 extends over 16 amino acids. Per germline, CDR1 DFQATT and CDR2 SNEGSKA (reference sequence). V was trimmed by 1 base and J by 6 bases, leaving 16 bases between them. As DNA, the CDR3 is TGCAGTGCTAGAGGCCCGGGACGGATTTTTAATTCACCCCTCCACTTT. Amino acid sequence: CSARGPGRIFNSPLHF.

As regards this clonotype: A read error may explain this, as a much larger clone is one base away. The chain has TRBV28 and TRBJ2-4; D ambiguous. The ends were cut back, 3 bases at V and 3 bases at J, with 12 bases in the middle. Germline V gene lookup returns CDR1 MDHEN and CDR2 SYDVKM. The CDR3 length is 15 residues. The CDR3 sequence is CASSFVTGYKNIQYF. The CDR3, as DNA: TGTGCCAGCAGTTTTGTAACTGGCTACAAAAACATTCAGTACTTC.

This clonotype was seen more than once but under ten times. The chain is built from TRBV29-1 and TRBJ2-2, with 8 bases that match TRBD2. The CDR3 consists of 15 residues. Germline lookup yields CDR1 SQVTM and CDR2 ANQGSEA. The V segment lost 3 bases and the J segment 4 bases; nucleotides outside the gene matches: 7. CDR3 sequence reads: CSVDDGLARTGELFF. The CDR3 DNA reads as TGCAGCGTTGACGATGGACTAGCACGCACCGGGGAGCTGTTTTTT.

This clonotype has a handful of counts. The chain recombines TRBV5-5 with TRBJ2-5; D may be TRBD1 (7 bases). Trimming pared 6 bases from V and 1 base from J, leaving 13 bases between. This CDR3 is built from 14 residues. Germline V CDR1 and CDR2: SGHKS, YYEKEE (reference sequence). DNA for the CDR3: TGTGCCAGCATCGGGGGACAGACCCAAGAGACCCAGTACTTC. It encodes CASIGGQTQETQYF.

This clonotype was seen repeatedly, ten times or more. V and J are TRBV7-2 and TRBJ2-5; 9 bases agree with TRBD2. J was trimmed by 5 bases and V by 0 bases; bases with no gene match: 7. The CDR3 runs 16 residues. Germline V lookup: CDR1 SGHTA, CDR2 FQGNSA. For the CDR3, the DNA is TGTGCCAGCAGCTTAGCGATCGCTAGCGGGACGGAGACCCAGTACTTC. Amino acid sequence: CASSLAIASGTETQYF.

This clonotype has more than one count but fewer than ten. CDR3 coding DNA: TGTGCCTGGACTAGGACGACTAGCACAGATACGCAGTATTTT. Translation: CAWTRTTSTDTQYF. The chain links TRBV30 to TRBJ2-3; the D is unclear. This CDR3 spans 14 amino acids. Germline CDR1 reads GTSNPN; CDR2 reads SVGIG (reference sequence). The V end lost 4 bases, the J end lost 0 bases, and 11 bases lay between the germline ends.

The sample holds many counts of this clonotype. V usage is TRBV28 and J usage is TRBJ2-7; D is uncertain. V lost 3 bases to trimming and J lost 7 bases, with 13 bases between them. This CDR3 has 13 amino acids. Germline V gene sequence: CDR1 MDHEN, CDR2 SYDVKM. DNA of the CDR3: TGTGCCAGCAGTTTTAGACCCGATTGGGAGCAGTACTTC. It is translated as CASSFRPDWEQYF.

This chain joins TRBV6-2 or TRBV6-3 and TRBJ1-2, with unresolved D. In germline, CDR1 is MNHEY, CDR2 SVGEGT. The CDR3 sequence is 15 residues long. Trimming removed 0 bases from V and 6 bases from J, with 14 bases in between. The CDR3 region is CASSYSPTPWDGYTF. CDR3 nucleotides: TGTGCCAGCAGTTACTCGCCGACTCCTTGGGATGGCTACACCTTC.

This chain uses TRBV12-3 or TRBV12-4 with TRBJ1-5, with D possibly being TRBD1 (5 bases). Trimming removed 11 bases at V and 9 bases at J, with 17 bases between. CDR3 length: 12 amino acids. The CDR3 DNA reads as TGTGCCGGCACCTCCCGGGGGGGGCCCCAGCATTTT. This translates into CAGTSRGGPQHF.

This clonotype showed up just a few times. This chain connects TRBV7-2 to TRBJ2-1; D not certain. Trimming removed 1 base at V and 5 bases at J, with 9 bases between. Germline CDR1 reads SGHTA; CDR2 reads FQGNSA. This CDR3 spans 14 amino acids. This chain's CDR3 is CASSLGQWNNEQFF. The CDR3 DNA is TGTGCCAGCAGCTTAGGCCAGTGGAACAATGAGCAGTTCTTC.

This clonotype has only a few counts. The J gene is TRBJ2-1, the V gene TRBV28; D gene ambiguous. This CDR3 comprises 15 residues. V was shortened by 1 base and J by 3 bases, with 10 bases between the two germline ends. CDR1 and CDR2 (germline): MDHEN, SYDVKM. The CDR3 reads CASSLLPRSYNEQFF. The CDR3 region has the DNA TGTGCCAGCAGTTTATTGCCCAGAAGCTACAATGAGCAGTTCTTC.

With respect to this clonotype: It may be a read error: a sequence one base away is much more abundant. This sequence joins TRBV18 and TRBJ2-3; a weak D match, TRBD2 (5 bases). The CDR3 has 14 residues. Trimming cost V 6 bases and J 5 bases, with 15 bases left between them. In germline, CDR1 is KGHSH, CDR2 LQKENI. The CDR3, as DNA: TGTGCCAGCTCTTTCAGCGGAGGTGGAGATACGCAGTATTTT. Its translation: CASSFSGGGDTQYF.

This clonotype was seen ten or more times. J is TRBJ1-2 and V is TRBV7-2; D perhaps matches TRBD1 (6 bases). Trimming removed 5 bases at V and 0 bases at J, with 10 bases between. CDR3 length equals 14 residues. Per germline, CDR1 SGHTA and CDR2 FQGNSA. The CDR3: CASSQTGANYGYTF. CDR3 bases: TGTGCCAGCAGCCAGACAGGAGCTAACTATGGCTACACCTTC. Using reference TRBV7-2 and TRBJ1-2 for the parts outside the CDR3, the full variable domain is GAGVSQSPSNKVTEKGKDVELRCDPISGHTALYWYRQSLGQGLEFLIYFQGNSAPDKSGLPSDRFSAERTGGSVSTLTIQRTQQEDSAVYLCASSQTGANYGYTFGSGTRLTVV.

This clonotype was counted many times. The chain employs TRBV12-3 or TRBV12-4 and TRBJ1-3; TRBD1 agrees at 9 bases. This CDR3 contains 19 residues. J lost 0 bases, V lost 6 bases, and 15 bases had no gene match. This CDR3 reads CASSLRDRAAIASGNTIYF. The CDR3 nucleotides read TGTGCCAGCAGCCTCCGGGACAGGGCCGCCATTGCCTCTGGAAACACCATATATTTT.

Concerning this clonotype itself: Just one base apart from a much larger clone, this may be a read error. V is TRBV7-9 and J is TRBJ2-1; perhaps TRBD2 as D (7 bases). V shed 1 base and J shed 10 bases, with 35 bases lying between them. Germline V lookup: CDR1 SEHNR, CDR2 FQNEAQ (reference sequence). CDR3 length equals 21 residues. CDR3 in DNA: TGTGCCAGCAGCTTAGATAGGGGTGCGGGGGCTGTTTATATATGGACGTACGAGCAGTTCTTC. It yields the protein CASSLDRGAGAVYIWTYEQFF.

This clonotype was detected a few times. The rearrangement joins TRBV13 to TRBJ2-2; weak D call: TRBD2 (6 bases). Trimming pared 1 base from V and 5 bases from J, leaving 11 bases between. The germline V gene has CDR1 PRHDT and CDR2 FYEKMQ (reference sequence). The length of the CDR3 is 15 residues. For the CDR3, the DNA is TGTGCCAGCAGCTTAGACGGGAGAATGACCGGGGAGCTGTTTTTT. It is translated as CASSLDGRMTGELFF.

The V gene is TRBV2, the J gene TRBJ1-2; 8 positions agree with TRBD1. The V segment lost 6 bases and the J segment 4 bases; nucleotides outside the gene matches: 4. This CDR3 is 13 amino acids long. Germline CDR1 reads SNHLY; CDR2 reads FYNNEI. CDR3: CASSRQGTYGYTF. DNA for the CDR3: TGTGCCAGCAGCCGACAGGGGACCTATGGCTACACCTTC.

This clonotype has at least ten counts. The chain links TRBV3-1 to TRBJ2-1; D is unresolved. This CDR3 comprises 12 residues. Deletions cut 3 bases from V and 5 bases from J, with 5 bases between. Germline assignment: CDR1 LGHDT and CDR2 YNNKEL (reference sequence). The CDR3 nucleotides read TGTGCCAGCAGCCACCTCCACAATGAGCAGTTCTTC. Translated: CASSHLHNEQFF.

This clonotype was counted at least ten times. The chain is built from TRBV9 and TRBJ2-7; tentative D call: TRBD1 (6 bases). Trimming stripped 4 bases from V and 0 bases from J, with 14 bases between. CDR1 is SGDLS and CDR2 is YYNGEE in the germline V gene. The CDR3 is made up of 15 amino acids. DNA for the CDR3: TGTGCCAGCAGCCCCCAGGTACAGGGCTCCTACGAGCAGTACTTC. This encodes CASSPQVQGSYEQYF.

This clonotype appeared a few times. The V call is TRBV7-9, the J call TRBJ2-1; D possibly corresponds to TRBD2 (6 bases). The V gene lost 3 bases and the J gene lost 15 bases, with 18 bases spanning the gap. Germline V CDR1 and CDR2: SEHNR, FQNEAQ (reference sequence). This CDR3 region has 13 residues. The CDR3 spells CASSFPGTWRAFF. The CDR3 DNA reads as TGTGCCAGCAGCTTCCCCGGGACCTGGAGGGCGTTCTTC.

This clonotype was recorded a few times. The genes are TRBV19 and TRBJ1-5; 9 bases map to TRBD1. CDR1 and CDR2 (germline): LNHDA, SQIVND (reference sequence). After removal of 5 bases from V and 5 bases from J, the junction contained 7 bases not matched to a gene. This CDR3 spans 15 amino acids. CDR3 region: CASSPGQGMDQPQHF. The CDR3 coding sequence is TGTGCCAGTAGTCCAGGACAGGGGATGGATCAGCCCCAGCATTTT.

This clonotype has at least ten counts. The genes are TRBV6-1 and TRBJ1-2, with 7 bases fitting TRBD1. The germline CDR1 and CDR2 sequences are MNHNS and SASEGT. V shed 6 bases and J 1 base; nucleotides not matched to a gene: 8. This CDR3 spans 15 amino acids. In DNA, the CDR3 is TGTGCCAGCAGAAATAGACAGGGCGATAACTATGGCTACACCTTC. Amino acid sequence: CASRNRQGDNYGYTF.